The next 8 T cell receptor beta chains were all read from a single sample in a study of post-analysis software for immune sequencing data. Study observations and caveats: Higher frequency in patients than in controls was seen for about five TRBV segments, with TRBV5-6, TRBV5-1 and TRBV20-1 among them.

No antigens are known for them. Carried by the TCR beta cDNA libraries were unique molecular identifiers. One entry per CDR3 protein results from TCRdb running MiXCR on the PCR reads. The sample lists 250,000 to 300,000 distinct CDR3 sequences; 36% were seen once. Input material: blood. The receptors here all came from a girl aged 5-17 years with multiple sclerosis.

The chain joins TRBV5-1 to TRBJ2-7; 7 bases fit TRBD1. The CDR3 sequence is 13 residues long. Trimming at V came to 4 bases and at J to 2 bases, leaving 3 bases not matched to a gene. Germline CDR1 SGHRS, CDR2 YFSETQ. Here the CDR3 reads CASSTDRAYEQYF. The CDR3, as DNA: TGCGCCAGCAGCACAGACAGGGCCTACGAGCAGTACTTC. Combining the CDR3 with reference TRBV5-1 and TRBJ2-7 gives the whole variable domain KAGVTQTPRYLIKTRGQQVTLSCSPISGHRSVSWYQQTPGQGLQFLFEYFSETQRNKGNFPGRFSGRQFSNSRSEMNVSTLELGDSALYLCASSTDRAYEQYFGPGTRLTVT.

The chain carries TRBV20-1 and TRBJ1-2; D ambiguous. V was cut by 3 bases and J by 2 bases, with 10 bases left in between. The CDR3 runs to 13 residues. From germline, CDR1 is DFQATT and CDR2 SNEGSKA (reference sequence). The CDR3 protein is CSASQGGNYGYTF. The DNA of the CDR3 is TGCAGTGCTAGCCAAGGCGGAAACTATGGCTACACCTTC.

The chain is built from TRBV12-3 or TRBV12-4 and TRBJ2-7; 10 positions match TRBD2. The assigned J gene may be wrong: the sequence end matches TRBJ2-5 better. This CDR3 spans 14 amino acids. The CDR3 bases are TGTGCCAGCAGCCATAGCGGGGGGCAGGAGACCCAGTACTTC. It yields the protein CASSHSGGQETQYF.

The chain has TRBV27 and TRBJ2-5; 9 nucleotides align to TRBD2. Germline V gene data show CDR1 as MNHEY and CDR2 as SMNVEV (reference sequence). J gave up 11 bases and V 8 bases, and 18 bases lay outside the gene matches. The CDR3 totals 15 residues. CDR3 residues: CASDLSGGPHNEQYF. CDR3 coding DNA: TGTGCCAGCGACCTTAGCGGGGGCCCCCACAATGAGCAGTACTTC.

A remark on this clonotype: Since a much larger clone is just one base distant, this may be a read error. This chain joins TRBV5-5 and TRBJ2-1; TRBD2 matches 8 bases. The germline V gene encodes CDR1 SGHKS and CDR2 YYEKEE (reference sequence). CDR3 size: 15 residues. Trimming at V came to 4 bases and at J to 10 bases, leaving 13 bases not matched to a gene. This CDR3 reads CASSPGGAGMFEQFF. The CDR3 bases are TGTGCCAGCAGCCCGGGGGGGGCGGGGATGTTCGAGCAGTTCTTC.

This clonotype turned up a few times. The rearrangement uses TRBV29-1 and TRBJ1-1; D might be TRBD1 (6 bases). V dropped 3 bases and J dropped 0 bases, with 8 bases sitting between them. CDR1 and CDR2 (germline): SQVTM, ANQGSEA. The CDR3 totals 13 residues. Written as DNA, the CDR3 is TGCAGCGTTGATCACAGGGTGAACACTGAAGCTTTCTTT. This gives the protein CSVDHRVNTEAFF.

This clonotype was picked up many times. V usage is TRBV9 and J usage is TRBJ2-3; 14 bases match TRBD2. The germline V gene encodes CDR1 SGDLS and CDR2 YYNGEE. V shed 0 bases and J 4 bases; nucleotides not matched to a gene: 4. This CDR3 comprises 17 residues. This CDR3 is CASSVALTSGGADTQYF. The CDR3 DNA follows: TGTGCCAGCAGCGTAGCTTTGACTAGCGGGGGGGCAGATACGCAGTATTTT.

V is TRBV3-1 and J is TRBJ2-1; 11 nucleotides agree with TRBD2. The J call may be wrong; the DNA end is better matched by TRBJ2-7. CDR3 size: 16 residues. Germline CDR1 is LGHDT and CDR2 is YNNKEL (reference sequence). The CDR3: CASSRTSGSSHNEQYF. The DNA of the CDR3 is TGTGCCAGCAGCCGTACTAGCGGGAGCTCCCACAATGAGCAGTACTTC.